Below, one T cell receptor (beta chain) is given with its context. The target antigen is unknown. These data belong to a study of shared clonotypes between healthy human individuals. Study-wide background: There were three CD4 naive, three CD4 memory, two CD8 naive and one CD8 memory plates per donor.

V lost 3 bases, J lost 0 bases, and 15 bases stayed unmatched. CDR3 length equals 20 residues. CDR1 SGHRS and CDR2 YFSETQ come from the germline V gene. Overall study results and limits: What rarefaction showed was incomplete sorted-subset sequencing despite large depth.

Original processing notes: ImmunoSEQ yielded junction-only sequences lacking quality scores, so filtering differed. This table comes from immunoSEQ multiplex PCR, and its TCRdb copy is limited to in-frame clones, with some not included. The D gene and trimming were derived from the DNA, and the V and J assignments and clone size from that table. The table lists some 2,100,000 clones, roughly 95% of them singletons. Division of CD4+ cells produced a CD45RA+ naive subset and a CD45RA-negative memory subset. Sequences were obtained from naive CD4+ T cells sorted from blood. The subset was: CD45RA+ positively selected. The V call is TRBV5-1, the J call TRBJ2-1, with TRBD1 identical over 10 bases. The source of this sequence is a man younger than 35 in good health. The CDR3 sequence is CASSSPRDRGLQSSYNEQFF. For the CDR3, the DNA is TGCGCCAGCAGCTCACCCAGGGACAGGGGTCTACAGAGCTCCTACAATGAGCAGTTCTTC.